This T cell receptor (beta chain) was identified in a study of blood T cells in healthy people across ages. Donors ranged from roughly 6 to 90 years old and were healthy Caucasians in Russia. Primers used in a second PCR of about 6 to 12 cycles were a sample-barcoded 5' primer and a J-beta primer mix. TCRdb independently ran MiXCR on the 5' RACE reads; one entry per CDR3 protein. The table lists some 1.4 million distinct CDR3 sequences, approximately 40% of them singletons. V dropped 0 bases and J dropped 4 bases, with 13 bases sitting between them. The germline V gene encodes CDR1 SGHRS and CDR2 YFSETQ. The CDR3 extends over 15 amino acids.

This chain connects TRBV5-1 to TRBJ1-2; D is unclear. Material for sequencing was blood. The clonotype originates from a woman aged 18 to 35 in good health. CDR3 bases: TGCGCCAGCAGCTTGGCTACCGGGGTCGGCTATGGCTACACCTTC. Encoded protein: CASSLATGVGYGYTF.